These 17 T cell receptor beta chains were all obtained from the same sample, sequenced in a study of blood T cell repertoires in COVID-19. The table came from immunoSEQ multiplex PCR; TCRdb's copy has only in-frame clones and leaves some out. The sample lists 90,000 to 120,000 clones, about 93% seen once, with roughly 1.2% in the top ten. The specimen sequenced was peripheral blood. These TCRs come from a woman in her twenties or thirties with acute or convalescent COVID-19.

The rearrangement uses TRBV2 and TRBJ1-1; D possibly corresponds to TRBD1 (5 bases). Germline V gives CDR1 SNHLY, CDR2 FYNNEI. The CDR3 covers 12 residues. Trimming shortened V by 10 bases and J by 7 bases, and 16 bases separated the two germline ends. The CDR3 reads CATTHWGIEAFF. CDR3 coding DNA: TGTGCCACCACACACTGGGGCATTGAAGCTTTCTTT.

The chain is built from TRBV24-1 and TRBJ1-1; perhaps TRBD1 as D (5 bases). With 3 bases removed from V and 0 bases from J, the gap between germline ends came to 16 bases. Germline loops: CDR1 KGHDR, CDR2 SFDVKD. The CDR3 has 17 amino acids. The CDR3 region is CATSDDGQATMNTEAFF. DNA of the CDR3: TGTGCCACCAGTGATGACGGACAAGCGACGATGAACACTGAAGCTTTCTTT.

This chain joins TRBV4-2 and TRBJ1-4, with 9 positions matching TRBD1. This CDR3 comprises 16 residues. V was clipped by 1 base and J by 8 bases; unmatched bases: 8. Germline CDR1 LGHNA, CDR2 YNFKEQ. CDR3 region: CASSQGRGDREEKLFF. The CDR3 nucleotides read TGTGCCAGCAGCCAAGGACGAGGGGACAGGGAGGAAAAACTGTTTTTT.

The rearrangement links TRBV12-5 to TRBJ2-1; D is perhaps TRBD1 (5 bases). The V end lost 7 bases, the J end lost 0 bases, and 7 bases lay between the germline ends. CDR1 and CDR2 (germline): LGHNT, FRNRAP. CDR3 length: 13 amino acids. The CDR3: CASVQGSYNEQFF. CDR3 DNA: TGTGCTAGTGTTCAGGGCTCCTACAATGAGCAGTTCTTC.

The chain carries TRBV28 and TRBJ1-2; a possible D gene is TRBD1 (5 bases). V lost 5 bases to trimming and J lost 3 bases, with 16 bases between them. Germline lookup yields CDR1 MDHEN and CDR2 SYDVKM. This CDR3 is 15 amino acids long. The CDR3 sequence is CASSPLDTLYYGYTF. CDR3 coding DNA: TGTGCCAGCAGTCCATTGGACACCCTATACTATGGCTACACCTTC.

The chain joins TRBV28 to TRBJ1-2; D is ambiguous. The germline V gene encodes CDR1 MDHEN and CDR2 SYDVKM. CDR3 length: 14 amino acids. Trimming stripped 2 bases from V and 4 bases from J, with 11 bases between. CDR3 amino acids: CASSLREYGYGYTF. The DNA for the CDR3 is TGTGCCAGCAGTTTACGGGAGTACGGCTATGGCTACACCTTC.

The chain uses TRBV15 and TRBJ2-1, with a possible D match to TRBD1 (6 bases). V was cut by 0 bases and J by 3 bases, with 9 bases left in between. Germline V gene data show CDR1 as LNHNV and CDR2 as YYDKDF (reference sequence). There are 15 residues in the CDR3. In DNA, the CDR3 is TGTGCCACCAGCAGAGATCGAGGGGGCTACAATGAGCAGTTCTTC. Translating it yields CATSRDRGGYNEQFF.

The chain is built from TRBV4-3 and TRBJ2-7; possible D gene TRBD1, 6 bases. This CDR3 has 17 residues. Trimming shortened V by 0 bases and J by 4 bases, and 19 bases separated the two germline ends. In germline, CDR1 is LGHNA, CDR2 YSLEER. The CDR3 DNA reads TGCGCCAGCAGCCAAGATAGGTCGGGACATAAGCCTTACGAGCAGTACTTC. Translated, it gives CASSQDRSGHKPYEQYF.

This rearrangement joins TRBV7-3 to TRBJ2-6, with D maybe TRBD2 (7 bases). Germline CDR1 reads SGHTA; CDR2 reads FQGTGA. The CDR3 runs 17 residues. V was clipped by 4 bases and J by 0 bases, with 13 bases between them. The CDR3 reads CASSSQGGGSGANVLTF. DNA of the CDR3: TGTGCCAGCAGCTCACAGGGAGGGGGCTCTGGGGCCAACGTCCTGACTTTC.

The chain employs TRBV7-3 and TRBJ2-1; TRBD2 agrees at 10 bases. V dropped 5 bases and J dropped 7; count of bases not matched to a gene: 14. The CDR3 spans 17 residues. Germline V gene lookup returns CDR1 SGHTA and CDR2 FQGTGA. CDR3 bases: TGTGCCAGCAGCACTATTCCGGGACTAGCGAATAGTAATGAGCAGTTCTTC. This codes for CASSTIPGLANSNEQFF.

This chain links TRBV18 with TRBJ1-6; D call uncertain. CDR1 KGHSH and CDR2 LQKENI come from the germline V gene. CDR3 length: 15 residues. V lost 3 bases and J 6 bases, leaving 12 bases between the germline ends. CDR3 nucleotides: TGTGCCAGCTCACCCAGCCAGAGGATTAATTCACCCCTCCACTTT. It yields the protein CASSPSQRINSPLHF.

The chain couples TRBV19 to TRBJ1-1; 9 nucleotides agree with TRBD1. The CDR3 totals 16 residues. Trimming cost V 3 bases and J 2 bases; bases outside gene matches: 7. Germline loops: CDR1 LNHDA, CDR2 SQIVND (reference sequence). The CDR3 DNA is TGTGCCAGTAGTATCGGGGGGACAGGGACAAACACTGAAGCTTTCTTT. It codes for CASSIGGTGTNTEAFF.

The J gene is TRBJ2-1, the V gene TRBV9; 10 nucleotides align to TRBD2. The CDR3 covers 14 residues. V was pared by 6 bases and J by 4 bases, with 4 bases of the junction left unmatched. Germline V gives CDR1 SGDLS, CDR2 YYNGEE. CDR3 protein: CASNQAGGYNEQFF. The CDR3 coding sequence is TGTGCCAGCAACCAAGCGGGAGGGTACAATGAGCAGTTCTTC.

This rearrangement joins TRBV14 to TRBJ1-2; 7 nucleotides agree with TRBD1. This CDR3 is built from 14 residues. Unmatched junction bases numbered 10, after V lost 5 bases and J lost 7 bases. Germline V CDR1 and CDR2: SGHDN, FVKESK. The CDR3 spells CASSTLTGTVGYTF. In DNA form, the CDR3 reads TGTGCCAGCAGCACCCTCACCGGGACAGTTGGCTACACCTTC.

As for this clone: Other DNA sequences in this specimen translate into the identical CDR3. The rearrangement joins TRBV28 to TRBJ1-1; 9 bases are a match to TRBD1. The CDR3 totals 13 residues. Losses at the gene ends were 3 bases for V and 4 bases for J; bases not matched to a gene: 0. Looked up from germline, CDR1 is MDHEN and CDR2 is SYDVKM. The CDR3 nucleotides are TGTGCCAGCAGTTTGACAGGGGGCACTGAAGCTTTCTTT. Protein: CASSLTGGTEAFF. Looking up the rest from reference TRBV28 and TRBJ1-1 gives the full variable domain: DVKVTQSSRYLVKRTGEKVFLECVQDMDHENMFWYRQDPGLGLRLIYFSYDVKMKEKGDIPEGYSVSREKKERFSLILESASTNQTSMYLCASSLTGGTEAFFGQGTRLTVV.

V usage is TRBV5-6 and J usage is TRBJ1-4; no reliable D call. The CDR3 length is 15 residues. CDR1 is SGHDT and CDR2 is YYEEEE in the germline V gene. Between the trimmed V and J ends, which lost 0 bases and 0 bases, there was a span of 6 bases. CDR3 region: CASSLGTATNEKLFF. Written as DNA, the CDR3 is TGTGCCAGCAGCTTGGGAACTGCAACTAATGAAAAACTGTTTTTT.

There are a few counts of this clone. The CDR3 reads CASSQDGTSAYNEQFF. CDR3 in DNA: TGCGCCAGCAGCCAAGATGGGACTAGCGCTTACAATGAGCAGTTCTTC. This chain uses TRBV4-3 with TRBJ2-1; 10 bases map to TRBD2. From germline, CDR1 is LGHNA and CDR2 YSLEER. The CDR3 has 16 amino acids. V was pared by 0 bases and J by 4 bases, with 3 bases of the junction left unmatched.